Below are 21 T cell receptor beta chains sequenced from a single sample in a study of T cell responses to AZD1222 COVID-19 vaccine. The assay was immunoSEQ multiplex PCR, and TCRdb's table has in-frame clones only and misses some. The table lists about 53,000 clones, less than 85% of them singletons. The source was peripheral blood, collected on day 0 of AZD1222 vaccination. The receptors were sampled from an adult in good health.

The chain uses TRBV7-2 and TRBJ2-7; 9 nucleotides agree with TRBD2. Germline CDR1 SGHTA, CDR2 FQGNSA. J was trimmed by 6 bases and V by 8 bases; bases with no gene match: 8. This CDR3 contains 13 residues. The CDR3 DNA is TGTGCCAGCCGGCCTAGCGGGAACTCCGAGCAGTACTTC. Protein product: CASRPSGNSEQYF.

DNA for the CDR3: TGTGCCAGCAGTCCCTTAGCGGGAGAAAGTGGCACCGGGGAGCTGTTTTTT. It translates to CASSPLAGESGTGELFF. This chain links TRBV6-4 with TRBJ2-2; 9 nucleotides agree with TRBD2. V dropped 5 bases and J dropped 4; count of bases not matched to a gene: 11. The CDR3 contains 17 residues. Germline V CDR1 and CDR2: MRHNA, SNTAGT.

The chain carries TRBV27 and TRBJ1-2; 8 bases are a match to TRBD1. The CDR3 runs to 15 residues. Germline assignment: CDR1 MNHEY and CDR2 SMNVEV (reference sequence). Trimming at V came to 4 bases and at J to 3 bases, leaving 7 bases not matched to a gene. The CDR3 region has the DNA TGTGCCAGCAGTTCCGGGACAGGAGGTTACTATGGCTACACCTTC. This sequence encodes CASSSGTGGYYGYTF.

A few counts support this clone. V and J are TRBV28 and TRBJ1-6; the D is unclear. With 6 bases removed from V and 8 bases from J, the gap between germline ends came to 11 bases. Per germline, CDR1 MDHEN and CDR2 SYDVKM. The CDR3 length is 13 residues. This CDR3 reads CASRADWHSPLHF. The CDR3 DNA reads as TGTGCCAGCAGGGCGGACTGGCATTCACCCCTCCACTTT.

The rearrangement uses TRBV19 and TRBJ1-5; no firm D call. The germline V gene has CDR1 LNHDA and CDR2 SQIVND (reference sequence). Deletions cut 1 base from V and 6 bases from J, with 13 bases between. This CDR3 is built from 15 residues. CDR3 residues: CASSIVGLLGQPQHF. CDR3 nucleotide sequence: TGTGCCAGTAGTATAGTTGGGCTACTGGGTCAGCCCCAGCATTTT.

The chain combines TRBV5-8 with TRBJ2-2; 12 bases fit TRBD2. The CDR3 is made up of 14 amino acids. Germline CDR1 and CDR2: SGHTS and YDEGEE. Trimming at V came to 5 bases and at J to 5 bases, leaving 1 base not matched to a gene. The CDR3 sequence is CASSGLAGTGELFF. The CDR3 DNA reads as TGTGCCAGCAGTGGACTAGCGGGAACCGGGGAGCTGTTTTTT.

The rearrangement links TRBV15 to TRBJ2-6, with D unresolved. The CDR3 is 16 residues long. V lost 3 bases and J 3 bases, leaving 12 bases between the germline ends. Germline V CDR1 and CDR2: LNHNV, YYDKDF (reference sequence). CDR3 coding DNA: TGTGCCACCAGCAGCGCCCGCCTTGGTGGGGCCAACGTCCTGACTTTC. Encoded protein: CATSSARLGGANVLTF.

The CDR3 sequence is CASSTQSGNTEAFF. The CDR3 region has the DNA TGCGCCAGCAGCACCCAATCAGGGAACACTGAAGCTTTCTTT. The chain is built from TRBV5-1 and TRBJ1-1; D not resolved. Trimming left V 4 bases short and J 1 base short, with 11 bases between. This CDR3 region has 14 residues. Germline CDR1 and CDR2: SGHRS and YFSETQ.

The rearrangement links TRBV27 to TRBJ2-7; TRBD2 matches at 7 bases. V trimming: 5 bases; J trimming: 5 bases; junction bases outside the gene matches: 12. Germline V gene lookup returns CDR1 MNHEY and CDR2 SMNVEV (reference sequence). This CDR3 is built from 15 residues. The CDR3 DNA reads TGTGCCAGCAGTCACGGACTAGTCCCGTCCGACGAGCAGTACTTC. Amino acids: CASSHGLVPSDEQYF.

The rearrangement links TRBV29-1 to TRBJ2-1; TRBD2 aligns across 9 bases. CDR1 is SQVTM, CDR2 ANQGSEA, per germline. This CDR3 region has 12 residues. V trimming: 4 bases; J trimming: 7 bases; junction bases outside the gene matches: 2. CDR3 residues: CSVVSGGNEQFF. In nucleotides, the CDR3 is TGCAGCGTTGTGAGCGGGGGGAATGAGCAGTTCTTC.

The DNA of the CDR3 is TGTGCCAGCAGCTTAGTGGCTAGCGGGAGCGGAGAGAGCTCCTACGAGCAGTACTTC. Protein product: CASSLVASGSGESSYEQYF. The chain couples TRBV7-2 to TRBJ2-7; 10 bases agree with TRBD2. The CDR3 length is 19 residues. Germline V gives CDR1 SGHTA, CDR2 FQGNSA. After removal of 1 base from V and 0 bases from J, the junction contained 12 bases not matched to a gene.

The rearrangement links TRBV5-1 to TRBJ2-1; 12 bases map to TRBD2. The CDR3 has 16 residues. V was pared by 4 bases and J by 7 bases, with 9 bases of the junction left unmatched. Germline V gene lookup returns CDR1 SGHRS and CDR2 YFSETQ. The CDR3 spells CASSAASGRAGNEQFF. CDR3 DNA: TGCGCCAGCAGCGCCGCTAGCGGGAGGGCCGGGAATGAGCAGTTCTTC.

This clone was seen only a few times. This sequence joins TRBV6-5 and TRBJ1-5, with a possible D match to TRBD1 (5 bases). The CDR3 has 15 amino acids. Germline V CDR1 and CDR2: MNHEY, SVGAGI. The V end was cut by 6 bases, the J end by 5 bases, with 17 bases between. The chain's CDR3 is CASSLFKGTDQPQHF. CDR3 in DNA: TGTGCCAGCAGCCTCTTTAAGGGGACGGATCAGCCCCAGCATTTT.

The chain combines TRBV11-2 with TRBJ2-2; 10 bases match TRBD2. Germline V gene lookup returns CDR1 SGHAT and CDR2 FQNNGV. The CDR3 runs 15 residues. The J segment lost 6 bases and the V segment lost 3 bases, leaving 4 bases of the junction unmatched. The CDR3 region has the DNA TGTGCCAGCAGCTTCACTAGCGGGACAGCCGGGGAGCTGTTTTTT. Amino acids: CASSFTSGTAGELFF.

The chain links TRBV28 to TRBJ1-2, with TRBD1 matching over 11 bases. CDR1 and CDR2 (germline): MDHEN, SYDVKM. With V trimmed by 4 bases and J by 7 bases, 11 bases remained unmatched. There are 16 residues in the CDR3. The CDR3 loop reads CASSSSGTGGTSGYTF. The DNA of the CDR3 is TGTGCCAGCAGTTCATCCGGGACAGGGGGAACCTCTGGCTACACCTTC.

For this clone: A read error may produce the germline difference seen at one junction end. This sequence joins TRBV28 and TRBJ1-2; D is unclear. Germline values: CDR1 MDHEN, CDR2 SYDVKM. The CDR3 length is 12 residues. This CDR3 reads CASSLSSYGYTF. CDR3 nucleotide sequence: TGTGCCAGCAGCTTATCAAGCTATGGCTACACCTTC.

This rearrangement joins TRBV7-6 to TRBJ1-4; 7 bases align to TRBD1. The CDR3 covers 16 residues. Germline V gene sequence: CDR1 SGHVS, CDR2 FNYEAQ. The V gene end was trimmed by 5 bases and the J gene end by 4 bases; junction bases not matched to a gene: 10. CDR3 sequence (DNA): TGTGCCAGCAGCCCCATGACAGGGAATGGTAATGAAAAACTGTTTTTT. Protein sequence: CASSPMTGNGNEKLFF.

The rearrangement links TRBV6-6 to TRBJ1-5; D may be TRBD1 (5 bases). Trimming pared 6 bases from V and 8 bases from J, leaving 17 bases between. The germline V gene has CDR1 MNHNY and CDR2 SVGAGI (reference sequence). This CDR3 has 14 amino acids. The CDR3 DNA is TGTGCCAGCAGGACGGGGGGACTGGGCGAGCCCCAGCATTTT. This encodes CASRTGGLGEPQHF.

This clone was seen a handful of times. The chain has TRBV14 and TRBJ2-1, with 14 bases aligning to TRBD2. The CDR3 is made up of 17 amino acids. Germline CDR1 SGHDN, CDR2 FVKESK. V trimming: 1 base; J trimming: 11 bases; junction bases outside the gene matches: 10. Here the CDR3 reads CASSQVPGLAGANQQFF. The CDR3 DNA is TGTGCCAGCAGCCAAGTCCCGGGACTAGCGGGAGCGAATCAGCAGTTCTTC.

The rearrangement uses TRBV7-2 and TRBJ1-2, with TRBD1 identical over 7 bases. Germline loops: CDR1 SGHTA, CDR2 FQGNSA. Losses at the gene ends were 4 bases for V and 8 bases for J; bases not matched to a gene: 16. The CDR3 has 16 amino acids. The CDR3 is CASSSPPSGTAGGYTF. Here the CDR3 DNA reads TGTGCCAGCAGCTCACCTCCCTCCGGGACAGCGGGAGGCTACACCTTC.

J is TRBJ1-5 and V is TRBV6-2 or TRBV6-3; D may be TRBD1 (5 bases). Trimming stripped 2 bases from V and 2 bases from J, with 22 bases between. Germline V CDR1 and CDR2: MNHEY, SVGEGT. CDR3 length equals 19 residues. This chain's CDR3 is CASSYAHAMGVRGNQPQHF. The CDR3 DNA is TGTGCCAGCAGTTACGCCCACGCGATGGGGGTGAGGGGCAATCAGCCCCAGCATTTT.